This TCR beta chain was sequenced for a study of blood T cell repertoires in COVID-19. On the study more broadly: From T cells, B-cell-depleted T cells, or PBMCs came the material, which was cDNA or gDNA.

Authors' processing steps: Scientists estimated how many nucleated cells there were by amplifying reference gene primers. The protocol was immunoSEQ multiplex PCR, while the TCRdb copy is restricted to in-frame clones and leaves out a portion. V and J calls and clone size are given by that table; D and trimming were obtained from the DNA. The sample has more than 70,000 clones; more than 80% are singletons. Germline V gene data show CDR1 as LNHDA and CDR2 as SQIVND (reference sequence). The CDR3 length is 15 residues. Trimming took 1 base from V and 0 from J, leaving 6 bases between them. The rearrangement links TRBV19 to TRBJ2-2; D is uncertain. This sequence originates from a woman older than 75 with active or convalescent COVID-19. Input material: peripheral blood. This chain's CDR3 is CASSIGAANTGELFF. CDR3 DNA: TGTGCCAGTAGTATAGGGGCAGCGAACACCGGGGAGCTGTTTTTT.